This T cell receptor beta chain emerged from a study of cytomegalovirus exposure and HLA in healthy donors (dated by TCRdb to 2015 to 2018). A note on the overall study: An earlier analysis of several hundred of the donors reported about 250 Gb of sequence data and 100 million to 130 million unique TCR beta sequences from 150 million to 200 million T cells. Approximately 300 gigabases of sequencing data and about 92 million unique TCR sequences made up an early release that covered approximately 650 HLA-typed donors. Of the roughly 390 genotyped donors, roughly 85% fell in the genetic ancestry cluster associated with self-reported Caucasian donors. The study aimed to test whether cataloging public T cell receptors could reveal signatures of past pathogen exposure. The study profiled the T cell repertoires of about 640 subjects by immunosequencing and related them to cytomegalovirus serostatus. Besides the first cohort of around 670 subjects, a separate validation cohort made up of 120 different subjects was used. The study combined high-throughput TCR immunosequencing, statistical association of individual TCRs with disease status, and machine learning to predict cytomegalovirus infection status. In a later analysis, previously published TCR beta repertoires from about 640 donors were re-analyzed and high-resolution HLA genotyping was added so that TCR occurrence patterns could be studied. Rather than drawing on any new phenotypic data, the later analysis identified candidate immune exposures from TCR beta sequences and the way those sequences occurred across donors. In an earlier analysis of several hundred of the donors, high-throughput TCR beta sequencing was used to judge whether each TCR beta V gene segment behaved as functional or pseudogenic. Alongside the repertoire data, information on donor age, sex, ethnicity and CMV serostatus was compiled. In a later genetic analysis, genome-wide SNP genotypes for about 55% of the roughly 670 donors were used, and that subset was treated as a discovery cohort. Every repertoire in the discovery cohort had been generated on one and the same sequencing platform. HLA typing covered class I and class II loci at four-digit resolution. The number of typed donors differed by locus: roughly 629-640 for A, B, C, DRB1 and DQB1; approximately 530 for DQA1; fewer than 610 for DPA1; and approximately 450 for DPB1. Four or five DR-DQ haplotypes were handled as single units for association and clustering because linkage in the cohort was strong. Across 398 genotyped donors of the cohort, an average of roughly 230,000 unique TCR beta nucleotide sequences per donor were sequenced, and roughly 20% of those sequences were non-productive. What the authors observed across the whole study: Because some donors lacked HLA typing at each locus, the association tests relied only on the typed subset. Most TCR sequences were observed very rarely across donors, whereas some public TCRs were present in many individuals. Correlated functional status among segregating V segments might be attributable to linkage disequilibrium, but an unknown experimental factor could not be ruled out. The 87-base-pair reads could not distinguish some IMGT-functional V segments, including TRBV6-2 and TRBV6-3, so those segments were excluded. A further reported finding was that TCR beta sequences accurately predicted the HLA-A and HLA-B alleles for most subjects in the first cohort. A cluster of highly shared sequence variants was judged likely to represent a technical artifact of the sequencing pipeline. A later analysis found that most CMV-associated TCR beta chains appeared HLA-restricted, with HLA associations seemingly driven largely by CMV exposure. The cohort was sequenced for TCR beta chains only, and without alpha or paired-chain data the features that could be detected were limited. According to a later analysis, TCR association rates differed among HLA loci, with DRB1 alleles showing the most associated TCRs and HLA-C alleles showing the fewest. In a later analysis, HLA-associated TCR beta chains were found to be more clonally expanded and to have lower generation probabilities than equally common non-associated chains. The study gave a list of about 160 TCR beta chains associated with cytomegalovirus. The earlier analysis of a few hundred of the donors excluded approximately 17 rarely observed V segments, including chromosome 9 orphons, because counts were too low. According to a later analysis, parvovirus B19, influenza, CMV and Epstein-Barr virus appeared linked to several top co-occurrence clusters. Assigning TCR associations to individual alleles was difficult when HLA alleles, especially DR and DQ, strongly co-occurred. In vitro tests confirmed that a few of the cytomegalovirus-associated TCR beta chains recognize cytomegalovirus antigens. The authors suggested that the approach could potentially be generalized to other disease states and immunological phenotypes. V-gene and J-gene trimming of TCR beta chains was associated with a missense DCLRE1C variant in a later genetic analysis, and the association was replicated in an independent cohort. A later genetic analysis reported fewer N-insertions in productive TCRs among donors in an Asian-associated ancestry cluster than the roughly 620-donor mean. An earlier analysis of some 560 of the donors showed that most TCR beta V segments appeared in productive rearrangements either about 87% or about 30% of the time, which broadly matched IMGT annotations. Sequencing depth was assumed to be roughly uniform across donors in the presence/absence analyses, though that assumption may not hold. For the cohort, immune exposure information was limited to CMV serostatus. The classifier was reported to diagnose cytomegalovirus status with high specificity and sensitivity in both the original cohort and the validation cohort. A later analysis associated 17,000 or so TCR beta sequences with specific HLA alleles at a false discovery rate of 0.05.

The cohort comprised 670 or so healthy bone marrow donors. At the time of sampling, every cohort member was nominally healthy, though immune exposures that went unrecorded were likely present. The donor tested CMV seronegative and was one of the 352 seronegative cohort members. Each donor provided a peripheral blood sample, and peripheral blood mononuclear cells were used for TCR beta sequencing. Genomic DNA was extracted from the blood cell samples with the Qiagen DNeasy Blood Extraction Kit. The library was produced with the immunoSEQ multiplex PCR assay. For the multiplex PCR, a mixture combining 60 forward primers for TCR Vbeta segments and 13 reverse primers for TCR Jbeta segments was used. The CDR3 region of rearranged TCR beta genes was amplified from genomic DNA by a multiplex PCR assay. The amplified TCR beta libraries were sequenced on the Illumina HiSeq System as 87-base-pair reads. From the authors' description of their analysis: A later analysis tallied approximately 87 million unique TCR beta chains across the 650 to 750 repertoires, and about 12 million of those chains were shared by two or more donors. Raw reads were error-corrected and collapsed into unique sequences with a nearest-neighbor algorithm that merged closely related sequences to remove PCR and sequencing errors. V, D and J gene segments were assigned by aligning CDR3 sequences to IMGT reference sequences. For a sequence to be retained, a match of at least six nucleotides was required to both a V gene segment and a J gene segment. A rearrangement counted as productive if the CDR3 had no stop codons and remained in frame with V and J, and every other rearrangement counted as non-productive. Following IMGT convention, CDR3 was defined as the stretch from the second conserved V-encoded cysteine up to the conserved J-encoded phenylalanine. The earlier analysis of 587 of the donors excluded sequences that lacked an unambiguous match to a single V gene segment. An earlier analysis of fewer than 750 of the donors classified V segments as functional when productive rearrangements were above 56.7% and as segregating when the standard deviation between donors was above 5%. To diagnose cytomegalovirus status from the catalog of TCR beta chain sequences, a statistical classification framework was built. A later analysis assigned V and J genes by comparing TCR nucleotide sequences with IMGT/GENE-DB human TR gene sequences. A later analysis assigned CDR3 sequences and most-parsimonious VDJ recombination scenarios with the TCRdist pipeline. A later analysis defined each TCR beta chain by its CDR3 amino acid sequence plus V-gene family, and excluded reads lacking a unique V-gene family. A later analysis removed 592 highly shared, low-generation-probability nucleotide sequences to deal with suspected cross-contamination and a sequencing artifact. A later analysis calculated a clonal expansion index for each public chain from normalized within-repertoire ranks of inferred template counts. Generation probabilities in a later analysis came from a VDJ recombination model fitted to out-of-frame rearrangements, and those results were checked against IGoR. In a later analysis, hypergeometric tests were used to score TCR-TCR, TCR-HLA and TCR-CMV co-occurrence, with a repertoire-size bias correction applied to TCR pairs. False discovery rates were estimated in a later analysis by permuting HLA or CMV assignments 20 times. In a later analysis, co-occurring TCRs were grouped using DBSCAN, with TCRdist sequence similarity added in when clustering inside HLA-allele-positive subsets. For co-occurrence clustering, repertoires with fewer than 30,000 or more than 120,000 public chains were excluded, along with 4 to 6 repertoires with anomalous nucleotide sharing. TCRdb carries this immuneACCESS record with in-frame sequences only. Its versions omit some clonotypes, under half of them owing to an unresolved V gene in the studies checked, with the rest unexplained. The DNA gave D and trimming, while V, J and clone size come from that table. The sample includes 100,000 to 150,000 clones, with just under 85% observed a single time. Around 3% of the sample is taken by the ten largest.

Worth noting for this clone: Its antigen target is currently unknown. The record has no base qualities; no much larger clone is one base away.

Relative to germline, V is missing 5 bases and J is missing 1 base, with 6 bases of the junction outside any gene match. Sequences MNHEY (CDR1) and SVGAGI (CDR2) are obtained from the germline V gene. Spanning cysteine to phenylalanine, the CDR3 consists of 15 amino acids. The read is trimmed to its CDR3 DNA, 45 bases read in frame from base 1. The rearrangement joined TRBV6-5 to TRBJ1-1; 8 bases in between match TRBD1. Sequenced sample: PBMCs. The origin of this receptor is a boy aged 2 to 10 in good health and CMV-seronegative. CDR3 sequence: CASSRTGNANTEAFF. Read as DNA, the sequence is TGTGCCAGCAGTCGGACAGGGAATGCGAACACTGAAGCTTTCTTT.